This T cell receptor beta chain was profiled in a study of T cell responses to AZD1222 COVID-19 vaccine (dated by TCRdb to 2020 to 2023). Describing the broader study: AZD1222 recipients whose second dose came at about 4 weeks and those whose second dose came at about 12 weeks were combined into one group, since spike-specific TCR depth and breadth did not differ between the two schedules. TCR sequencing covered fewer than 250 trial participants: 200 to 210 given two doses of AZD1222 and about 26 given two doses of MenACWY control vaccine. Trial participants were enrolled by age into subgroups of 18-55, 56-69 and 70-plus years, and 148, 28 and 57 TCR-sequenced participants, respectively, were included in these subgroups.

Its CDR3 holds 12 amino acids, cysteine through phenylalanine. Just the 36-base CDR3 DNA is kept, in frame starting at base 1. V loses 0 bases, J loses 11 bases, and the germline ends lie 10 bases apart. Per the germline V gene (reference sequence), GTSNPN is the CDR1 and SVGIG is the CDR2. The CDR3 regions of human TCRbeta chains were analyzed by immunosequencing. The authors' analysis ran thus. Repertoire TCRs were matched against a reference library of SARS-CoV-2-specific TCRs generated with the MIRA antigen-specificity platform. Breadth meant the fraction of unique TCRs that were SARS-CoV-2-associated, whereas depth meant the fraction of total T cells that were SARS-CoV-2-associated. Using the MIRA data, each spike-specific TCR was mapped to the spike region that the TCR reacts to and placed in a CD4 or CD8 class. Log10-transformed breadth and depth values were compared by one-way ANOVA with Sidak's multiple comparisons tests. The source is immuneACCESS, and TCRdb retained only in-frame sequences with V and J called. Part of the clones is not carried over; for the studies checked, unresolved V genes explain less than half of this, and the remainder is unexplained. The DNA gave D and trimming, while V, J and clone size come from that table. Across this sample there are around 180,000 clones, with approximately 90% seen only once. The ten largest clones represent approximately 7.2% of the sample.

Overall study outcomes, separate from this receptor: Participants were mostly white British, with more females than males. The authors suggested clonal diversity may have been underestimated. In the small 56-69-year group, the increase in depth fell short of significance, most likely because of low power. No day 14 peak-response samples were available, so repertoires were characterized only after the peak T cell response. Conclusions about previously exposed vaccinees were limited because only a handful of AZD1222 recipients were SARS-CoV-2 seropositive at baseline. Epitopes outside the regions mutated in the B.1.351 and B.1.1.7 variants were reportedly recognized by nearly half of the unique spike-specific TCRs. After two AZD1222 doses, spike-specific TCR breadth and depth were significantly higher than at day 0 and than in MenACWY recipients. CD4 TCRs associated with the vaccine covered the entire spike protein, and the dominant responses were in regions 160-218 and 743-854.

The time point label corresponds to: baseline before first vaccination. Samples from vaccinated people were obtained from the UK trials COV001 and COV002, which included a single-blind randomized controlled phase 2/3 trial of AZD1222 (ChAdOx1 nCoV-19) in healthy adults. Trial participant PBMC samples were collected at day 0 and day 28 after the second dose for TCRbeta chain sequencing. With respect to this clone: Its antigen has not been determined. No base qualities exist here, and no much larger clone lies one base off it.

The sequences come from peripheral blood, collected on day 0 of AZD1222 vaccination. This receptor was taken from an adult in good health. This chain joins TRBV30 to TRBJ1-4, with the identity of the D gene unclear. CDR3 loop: CAWSVSWEKLFF. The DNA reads TGTGCCTGGAGTGTAAGTTGGGAGAAACTGTTTTTT.